This TCR beta chain was sequenced during a study of OX40 agonist ivuxolimab in advanced cancers. At the level of the study: Partial responses occurred in Three dose-escalation patients, one with hepatocellular carcinoma and two with cutaneous melanoma.

Study outcomes and limitations: More expanded clones were seen, on average, in CD8+ T cells than in CD4+.

Sequenced by immunoSEQ multiplex PCR; TCRdb stores in-frame clones only, minus some. The table records some 41,000 clones, approximately 91% of them present only once. Regarding this clone: The antigen remains unidentified.

This TCR was recovered from an adult with an advanced solid tumor such as melanoma, head and neck, liver or kidney cancer. This specimen was CD4+ or CD8+ T cells sorted from blood, taken in a trial of the OX40 agonist ivuxolimab.

CDR3 residues: CASSRYEKLFF. CDR3 bases: TGTGCCAGCAGTCGCTATGAAAAACTGTTTTTT. This chain joins TRBV2 and TRBJ1-4; the D is unclear. The ends were cut back, 5 bases at V and 6 bases at J, with 4 bases in the middle. This CDR3 contains 11 residues. Germline values: CDR1 SNHLY, CDR2 FYNNEI.